These 2 T cell receptor beta chains were sequenced from one sample in a study of healthy donors' naive CD4 and CD8 T cells. Starting from approximately 500 ng of total RNA, TCR libraries were made with linear amplification. Each CDR3 protein is one row after TCRdb ran MiXCR on the reads. The repertoire holds 150,000 to 200,000 distinct CDR3 sequences, with over 60% as singletons. Sequencing input: naive CD4+ and CD8+ T cells sorted from blood, pooled from several donors. The receptors derive from a pool of human donors in good health; the sample pools cells from several healthy donors.

This clonotype occurred a few times. The rearrangement links TRBV29-1 to TRBJ2-1, with 8 bases aligning to TRBD2. CDR1 is SQVTM and CDR2 is ANQGSEA in the germline V gene. The ends lost 3 bases at V and 6 bases at J; junction bases unmatched: 4. This CDR3 region has 13 residues. In DNA form, the CDR3 reads TGCAGCGTTGACCGACTAGCGAGCAATGAGCAGTTCTTC. Translating it yields CSVDRLASNEQFF.

The rearrangement uses TRBV29-1 and TRBJ1-2, with D possibly TRBD1 on 5 matching bases. Germline V lookup: CDR1 SQVTM, CDR2 ANQGSEA. Trimming cost V 4 bases and J 5 bases, with 11 bases left between them. This CDR3 comprises 12 residues. The CDR3 sequence: CSVGDLVYGYTF. Written as DNA, the CDR3 is TGCAGCGTTGGGGACCTCGTTTATGGCTACACCTTC. The full variable domain, rest sourced from reference TRBV29-1 and TRBJ1-2, is SAVISQKPSRDICQRGTSLTIQCQVDSQVTMMFWYRQQPGQSLTLIATANQGSEATYESGFVIDKFPISRPNLTFSTLTVSNMSPEDSSIYLCSVGDLVYGYTFGSGTRLTVV.